This T cell receptor beta chain comes out of a study of T-cell memory formation after mild COVID-19. Study information: Most TCR clusters belonged to a single donor.

The V gene end was trimmed by 4 bases and the J gene end by 1 base; junction bases not matched to a gene: 5. Germline lookup yields CDR1 SGHTA and CDR2 FQGNSA. This CDR3 is 15 amino acids long. This clonotype was recorded a few times. The target antigen is unknown. Whole-study results and caveats: A second wave of clones peaked on day 37, and their SARS-CoV-2 specificity went unconfirmed. Contracting CD4+ clones were located mainly in CM and EM, and CD8+ clones in EMRA.

Constant-segment primers served in 5'RACE that generated TCR alpha and TCR beta cDNA libraries bearing sample barcodes and UMIs. TCRdb used MiXCR to reprocess the 5' RACE reads, holding one entry per CDR3 protein. Of 150,000 to 200,000 distinct CDR3 sequences listed, 9.5% to 13% are singletons. This TCR was sampled from a man in his late teens or twenties who had mild COVID-19 (a few samples of this study predate the infection). Cell type and time point are not known. This chain links TRBV7-2 with TRBJ2-7; TRBD1 agrees at 9 bases. Material for sequencing was PBMCs or a T cell subset sorted from them (not recorded which). The CDR3 DNA reads as TGTGCCAGCAGCTCACCCGGGACAGGGTCCTACGAGCAGTACTTC. This translates into CASSSPGTGSYEQYF.